This T cell receptor (beta chain) derives from a study of T cell changes during pregnancy in multiple sclerosis. The V gene lost 6 bases and the J gene lost 0 bases, with 14 bases spanning the gap. This CDR3 comprises 15 residues. The germline gives CDR1 SEHNR, CDR2 FQNEAQ (reference sequence). Measured with immunoSEQ multiplex PCR; TCRdb has only the in-frame clones, and not every one. Of about 68,000 clones listed, approximately 90% were seen once; the top ten hold roughly 1.5%. The TCR comes from a female donor with multiple sclerosis, enrolled in a pregnancy study. The gene calls are TRBV7-9 and TRBJ1-2; weak D call: TRBD1 (6 bases). The starting material was peripheral blood, obtained in the third trimester of pregnancy. The CDR3 nucleotides are TGTGCCAGCAGTTATCGACAGGAAGCTAACTATGGCTACACCTTC. Protein sequence: CASSYRQEANYGYTF.